The 8 T cell receptor beta chains listed next were all sequenced from one sample in a study of neurological immune-mediated disorders. In TCRdb, the 5' RACE reads were re-called with MiXCR into one record per CDR3 protein. This sample yields roughly 98,000 distinct CDR3 sequences, of which less than 15% are seen a single time; roughly 5% belongs to the top ten. The sample's time point: longitudinal time-point 2. Sequenced: PBMCs. The receptors were gathered from a female donor with HTLV-1-associated myelopathy (HAM/TSP).

This clonotype was seen at least ten times. The chain has TRBV7-9 and TRBJ2-5, with 7 positions matching TRBD1. The CDR3 is 15 residues long. Germline V gives CDR1 SEHNR, CDR2 FQNEAQ (reference sequence). J lost 1 base, V lost 5 bases, and 7 bases had no gene match. CDR3 sequence reads: CASSNGDRIQETQYF. Written as DNA, the CDR3 is TGTGCCAGCAGCAACGGGGACAGAATCCAAGAGACCCAGTACTTC.

In this sample, this clonotype turned up many times. This chain links TRBV28 with TRBJ1-1; TRBD1 aligns across 8 bases. After removal of 3 bases from V and 6 bases from J, the junction contained 6 bases not matched to a gene. From germline, CDR1 is MDHEN and CDR2 SYDVKM. CDR3 length: 14 amino acids. The CDR3 DNA reads as TGTGCCAGCAGTTTTTCAGGGGGCGGGCCTGAAGCTTTCTTT. It is translated as CASSFSGGGPEAFF.

This clonotype came up a few times. V usage is TRBV28 and J usage is TRBJ2-2; D gene unclear. This CDR3 region has 14 residues. The germline CDR1 and CDR2 sequences are MDHEN and SYDVKM. The V gene lost 4 bases and the J gene lost 3 bases, with 9 bases spanning the gap. CDR3 loop: CASSSLVHTGELFF. The CDR3 DNA sequence: TGTGCCAGCAGTTCCCTGGTTCACACCGGGGAGCTGTTTTTT.

Of note for this clonotype: The missing conserved phenylalanine or tryptophan at the end of this CDR3 makes a read error likely. Because the CDR3's place on the DNA is in doubt, the DNA is left out and the CDR3 is given as listed by TCRdb. This chain uses TRBV4-1 with TRBJ2-7. The CDR3 sequence runs 14 residues, both termini included. Germline V gene data show CDR1 as MGHRA and CDR2 as YSYEKL. CDR3 residues: CASSHSYSTYEQHL.

This clonotype was seen repeatedly, ten times or more. The chain carries TRBV4-2 and TRBJ2-3; TRBD2 aligns across 8 bases. The CDR3 runs 17 residues. From germline, CDR1 is LGHNA and CDR2 YNFKEQ. J lost 5 bases, V lost 0 bases, and 10 bases had no gene match. The DNA of the CDR3 is TGTGCCAGCAGCCAAGATGGGAGCGGGGGCGGGGGAGATACGCAGTATTTT. Translating it yields CASSQDGSGGGGDTQYF.

This clonotype has at least ten counts. The chain joins TRBV12-3 or TRBV12-4 to TRBJ1-3, with TRBD1 as a possible D gene (5 bases). This CDR3 is built from 13 residues. V lost 6 bases and J 4 bases, leaving 10 bases between the germline ends. CDR3 in amino acids: CASRLGGGNTIYF. The CDR3 region has the DNA TGTGCCAGCAGACTCGGGGGAGGAAACACCATATATTTT.

In this sample, this clonotype turned up many times. CDR3 nucleotide sequence: TGCGCCAGCAGCCTCCTAACTAGCGGAGTCACAGATACGCAGTATTTT. It encodes CASSLLTSGVTDTQYF. The chain uses TRBV5-1 and TRBJ2-3; 8 positions agree with TRBD2. CDR1 is SGHRS, CDR2 YFSETQ, per germline. The CDR3 has 16 amino acids. Trimming at V came to 4 bases and at J to 2 bases, leaving 9 bases not matched to a gene.

There are many counts of this clonotype. V gene TRBV20-1 combines with J gene TRBJ1-1; weak D call: TRBD1 (5 bases). Germline-derived CDR1 and CDR2 are DFQATT and SNEGSKA (reference sequence). The CDR3 sequence is 14 residues long. Trimming took off 5 bases at V and 4 bases at J, with 17 bases between the two ends. The CDR3 DNA reads as TGCAGTGCTCCACAAGAGGGAGGGGTCACTGAAGCTTTCTTT. As protein: CSAPQEGGVTEAFF.